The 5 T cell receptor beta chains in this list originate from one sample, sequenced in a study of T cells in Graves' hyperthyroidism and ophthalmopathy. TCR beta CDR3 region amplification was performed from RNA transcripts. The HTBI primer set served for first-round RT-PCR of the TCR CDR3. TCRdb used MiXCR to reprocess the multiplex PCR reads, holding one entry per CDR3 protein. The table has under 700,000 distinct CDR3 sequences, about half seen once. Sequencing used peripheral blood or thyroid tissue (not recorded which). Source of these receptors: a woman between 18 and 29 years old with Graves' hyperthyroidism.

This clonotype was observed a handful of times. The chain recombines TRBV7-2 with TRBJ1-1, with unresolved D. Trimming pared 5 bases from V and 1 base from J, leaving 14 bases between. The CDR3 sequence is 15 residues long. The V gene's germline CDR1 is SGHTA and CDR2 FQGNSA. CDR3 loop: CASSPPDPWNTEAFF. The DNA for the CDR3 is TGTGCCAGCAGCCCCCCTGACCCATGGAACACTGAAGCTTTCTTT. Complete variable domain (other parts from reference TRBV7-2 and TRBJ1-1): GAGVSQSPSNKVTEKGKDVELRCDPISGHTALYWYRQSLGQGLEFLIYFQGNSAPDKSGLPSDRFSAERTGGSVSTLTIQRTQQEDSAVYLCASSPPDPWNTEAFFGQGTRLTVV.

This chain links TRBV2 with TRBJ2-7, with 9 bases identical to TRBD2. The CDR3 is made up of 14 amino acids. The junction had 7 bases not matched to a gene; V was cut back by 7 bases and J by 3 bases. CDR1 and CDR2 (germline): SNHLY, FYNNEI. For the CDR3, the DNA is TGTGCCAGCAAGACTAGCGGAGGGCACTACGAGCAGTACTTC. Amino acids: CASKTSGGHYEQYF.

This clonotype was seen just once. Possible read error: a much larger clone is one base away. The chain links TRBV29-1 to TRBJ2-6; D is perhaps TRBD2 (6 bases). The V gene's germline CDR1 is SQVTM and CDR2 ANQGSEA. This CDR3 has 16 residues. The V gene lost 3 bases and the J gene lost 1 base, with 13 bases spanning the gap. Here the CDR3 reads CSVEGGVLSGANVLTF. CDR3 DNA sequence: TGCAGCGTTGAGGGCGGGGTCCTATCTGGGGCCAACGTCCTGACTTTC. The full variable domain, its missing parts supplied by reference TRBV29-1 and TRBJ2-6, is SAVISQKPSRDICQRGTSLTIQCQVDSQVTMMFWYRQQPGQSLTLIATANQGSEATYESGFVIDKFPISRPNLTFSTLTVSNMSPEDSSIYLCSVEGGVLSGANVLTFGAGSRLTVL.

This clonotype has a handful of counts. The CDR3 spells CASRGLSTEAFF. CDR3 DNA sequence: TGTGCCTCCAGGGGCCTGAGCACTGAAGCTTTCTTT. The chain carries TRBV6-6 and TRBJ1-1; possibly TRBD1 for D (6 bases). Germline-derived CDR1 and CDR2 are MNHNY and SVGAGI (reference sequence). Trimming took 11 bases from V and 4 from J, leaving 14 bases between them. This CDR3 comprises 12 residues.

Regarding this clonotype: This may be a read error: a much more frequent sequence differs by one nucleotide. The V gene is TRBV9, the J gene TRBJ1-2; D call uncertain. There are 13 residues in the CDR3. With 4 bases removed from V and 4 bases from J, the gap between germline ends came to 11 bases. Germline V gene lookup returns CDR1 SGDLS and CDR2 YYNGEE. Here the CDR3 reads CASSQGEVYGYTF. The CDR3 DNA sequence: TGTGCCAGCAGCCAAGGAGAAGTCTATGGCTACACCTTC.